The rows below give T cell receptor beta chains drawn from one sample of a study of OX40 agonist ivuxolimab in advanced cancers. The assay was immunoSEQ multiplex PCR, and TCRdb's table has in-frame clones only and misses some. The table shows 70,000 to 95,000 clones, with about 90% occurring only once. Material: CD4+ or CD8+ T cells sorted from blood, obtained in a trial of the OX40 agonist ivuxolimab. These receptors were obtained from an adult with an advanced solid tumor such as melanoma, head and neck, liver or kidney cancer. Both conserved end residues are part of each CDR3. The D gene is left open where the match is weak. Not all rows give a size; the values are once, few, many and, for expanded clones, a class.

D gene	V gene	J gene	clone size	CDR3 protein	CDR3 DNA
.	TRBV18	TRBJ2-3	.	CASSPQGHTDTQYF	TGTGCCAGCTCACCCCAAGGGCACACAGATACGCAGTATTTT
.	TRBV7-8	TRBJ2-2	.	CASSLVPANTGELFF	TGTGCCAGCAGCTTAGTTCCCGCGAACACCGGGGAGCTGTTTTTT
.	TRBV7-2	TRBJ2-5	.	CASNYPRVGRETQYF	TGTGCCAGCAACTACCCTCGGGTAGGGAGAGAGACCCAGTACTTC
TRBD1	TRBV19	TRBJ1-1	.	CASRDGQGLHTEAFF	TGTGCCAGCAGAGACGGACAGGGACTACACACTGAAGCTTTCTTT
.	TRBV5-1	TRBJ1-3	.	CASSSSPQSSGNTIYF	TGCGCCAGCAGCTCTTCCCCACAGAGCTCTGGAAACACCATATATTTT
.	TRBV15	TRBJ2-6	.	CATRTDYSGANVLTF	TGTGCCACCAGAACGGACTACTCTGGGGCCAACGTCCTGACTTTC
TRBD1	TRBV4-3	TRBJ1-3	.	CASSQAPGQGPNTIYF	TGCGCCAGCAGCCAAGCACCGGGACAGGGACCAAACACCATATATTTT
.	TRBV15	TRBJ2-7	once	CATSRDRGYRNEQYF	TGTGCCACCAGCAGAGATCGGGGTTATCGGAACGAGCAGTACTTC
TRBD2	TRBV9	TRBJ2-1	.	CASSGLRGGETEQFF	TGTGCCAGCAGCGGGCTCCGTGGGGGGGAAACTGAGCAGTTCTTC
.	TRBV11-3	TRBJ2-1	.	CASSLEGGNEQFF	TGTGCCAGCAGCTTAGAGGGGGGCAATGAGCAGTTCTTC
.	TRBV6-5	TRBJ1-5	few	CASSSLQGQPQHF	TGTGCCAGCAGTTCACTACAGGGTCAGCCCCAGCATTTT
.	TRBV30	TRBJ1-1	.	CAWSGTGRTEAFF	TGTGCCTGGAGTGGAACCGGGAGAACTGAAGCTTTCTTT
TRBD2	TRBV7-9	TRBJ2-1	.	CASRLAGVGEQFF	TGTGCCAGTAGGCTAGCGGGAGTTGGTGAGCAGTTCTTC
TRBD1	TRBV19	TRBJ1-5	.	CASNPGQGYQPQHF	TGTGCCAGTAACCCGGGACAGGGTTATCAGCCCCAGCATTTT
.	TRBV7-2	TRBJ2-3	.	CASSLVGGSSTDTQYF	TGTGCCAGCAGCTTAGTAGGCGGATCTAGCACAGATACGCAGTATTTT
.	TRBV5-4	TRBJ1-4	.	CASGRANEKLFF	TGTGCCAGCGGTCGGGCTAATGAAAAACTGTTTTTT
TRBD2	TRBV29-1	TRBJ2-1	.	CSVNDGGLANYEQFF	TGCAGCGTTAATGATGGGGGACTAGCGAACTATGAGCAGTTCTTC
.	TRBV5-1	TRBJ2-7	once	CASSLDNYEQYF	TGCGCCAGCAGCTTGGACAACTACGAGCAGTACTTC
.	TRBV21-1	TRBJ1-5	.	CASSARQPQHF	TGTGCCAGCAGCGCAAGACAGCCCCAGCATTTT
.	TRBV10-3	TRBJ2-7	.	CAISEVQGTYEQYF	TGTGCCATCAGTGAAGTTCAGGGAACCTACGAGCAGTACTTC
.	TRBV5-1	TRBJ2-5	.	CASSLIPSETQETQYF	TGCGCCAGCAGCTTGATCCCTAGCGAAACACAAGAGACCCAGTACTTC
.	TRBV10-1	TRBJ2-7	.	CASSESRQGGEQYF	TGCGCCAGCAGTGAGTCGAGGCAAGGGGGCGAGCAGTACTTC
.	TRBV28	TRBJ1-1	.	CASRQGYQDTEAFF	TGTGCCAGCAGGCAGGGGTATCAGGACACTGAAGCTTTCTTT
.	TRBV7-8	TRBJ1-2	.	CASGKQGSGYTF	TGTGCCAGCGGCAAACAGGGCTCCGGCTACACCTTC
TRBD2	TRBV5-1	TRBJ2-5	once	CASSLDLAGVGGYF	TGCGCCAGCAGCTTGGATCTAGCGGGAGTCGGGGGGTACTTC
.	TRBV6-1	TRBJ2-7	.	CASGQKYEQYF	TGTGCCAGCGGACAAAAGTACGAGCAGTACTTC
TRBD1	TRBV6-6	TRBJ2-7	.	CASSSGTGVHEQYF	TGTGCCAGCAGTTCCGGGACAGGGGTTCACGAGCAGTACTTC
.	TRBV11-3	TRBJ2-7	.	CASSLESGQTYEQYF	TGTGCCAGCAGCTTAGAGTCAGGGCAAACCTACGAGCAGTACTTC
.	TRBV28	TRBJ1-2	few	CASGPLGYTF	TGTGCCAGCGGCCCACTTGGCTACACCTTC
.	TRBV6-4	TRBJ2-7	.	CASSPSGTGLRRYF	TGTGCCAGCTCTCCTAGCGGGACAGGCCTACGGCGGTACTTC
.	TRBV4-1	TRBJ2-3	.	CASSQVDRPTDTQYF	TGCGCCAGCAGCCAAGTAGACAGGCCCACAGATACGCAGTATTTT
TRBD1	TRBV7-9	TRBJ2-3	.	CASSLGWQGASDTQYF	TGTGCCAGCAGCTTAGGTTGGCAGGGGGCGAGCGATACGCAGTATTTT
.	TRBV28	TRBJ2-6	.	CASSPSGANVLTF	TGTGCCAGCAGTCCGTCCGGGGCCAACGTCCTGACTTTC
.	TRBV15	TRBJ2-3	.	CATSRALDTQYF	TGTGCCACCAGCAGGGCCCTAGATACGCAGTATTTT
TRBD1	TRBV25-1	TRBJ2-1	.	CASSSGTGSYNEQFF	TGTGCCAGCAGCTCCGGGACAGGCTCCTACAATGAGCAGTTCTTC
.	TRBV2	TRBJ2-7	.	CASSEGPYEQYF	TGTGCCAGCAGTGAAGGCCCCTACGAGCAGTACTTC
.	TRBV29-1	TRBJ1-5	.	CSVRVGDQPQHF	TGCAGCGTTAGGGTAGGCGATCAGCCCCAGCATTTT
.	TRBV4-1	TRBJ2-1	.	CASSQPPISSYNEQFF	TGCGCCAGCAGCCAACCTCCCATAAGCTCCTACAATGAGCAGTTCTTC
.	TRBV18	TRBJ1-2	.	CASSPSLQGLAYGYTF	TGTGCCAGCTCACCCTCCTTACAGGGACTGGCATATGGCTACACCTTC
TRBD2	TRBV5-4	TRBJ2-1	once	CASSYVSGGEQFF	TGTGCCAGCAGCTACGTTTCGGGAGGCGAGCAGTTCTTC
.	TRBV9	TRBJ2-1	.	CASAGPPEGSYNEQFF	TGTGCCAGCGCCGGACCGCCTGAGGGTTCCTACAATGAGCAGTTCTTC
.	TRBV14	TRBJ2-1	.	CASSATPYNEQFF	TGTGCCAGCAGCGCGACGCCTTACAATGAGCAGTTCTTC
.	TRBV29-1	TRBJ2-1	.	CSASHGKAEQFF	TGCAGCGCCTCCCACGGGAAGGCTGAGCAGTTCTTC
.	TRBV6-1	TRBJ2-7	.	CASSVTRYEQYF	TGTGCCAGCAGTGTGACAAGATACGAGCAGTACTTC
.	TRBV18	TRBJ2-7	.	CASSQTRGRTWEQYF	TGTGCCAGCTCCCAAACTCGCGGTCGAACTTGGGAGCAGTACTTC
.	TRBV29-1	TRBJ1-1	.	CSSRGESGTEAFF	TGCAGCTCCCGGGGGGAATCGGGCACTGAAGCTTTCTTT
TRBD2	TRBV7-2	TRBJ2-3	.	CASSFPTRTSGSSDTQYF	TGTGCCAGCAGCTTCCCCACCAGGACTAGCGGGAGTTCAGATACGCAGTATTTT
.	TRBV28	TRBJ2-1	.	CASSLPLSGNNEQFF	TGTGCCAGCTCCCTACCTCTTTCAGGGAACAATGAGCAGTTCTTC
.	TRBV6-1	TRBJ2-2	.	CASSPWGAGGELFF	TGTGCCAGCAGTCCATGGGGGGCAGGCGGGGAGCTGTTTTTT
.	TRBV5-1	TRBJ2-7	few	CASSVLGGTYEQYF	TGCGCCAGCAGTGTCTTAGGGGGTACCTACGAGCAGTACTTC
TRBD1	TRBV14	TRBJ2-5	.	CASSRGTGRTETQYF	TGTGCCAGCAGCCGGGGGACAGGGAGAACGGAGACCCAGTACTTC
TRBD2	TRBV7-2	TRBJ2-7	few	CASSLGTSGSEQYF	TGTGCCAGCAGCTTGGGGACTAGCGGGAGCGAGCAGTACTTC
.	TRBV5-1	TRBJ1-3	.	CASSWGGSGNTIYF	TGCGCCAGCAGCTGGGGGGGATCTGGAAACACCATATATTTT
TRBD2	TRBV28	TRBJ2-1	.	CASNLAGGRYNEQFF	TGTGCCAGCAACCTAGCGGGAGGACGGTACAATGAGCAGTTCTTC